Following are 8 T cell receptor beta chains from one sample sequenced in a study of T cell responses to AZD1222 COVID-19 vaccine. TCRdb's copy holds only in-frame clones and misses some; the assay was immunoSEQ multiplex PCR. In the table there are over 70,000 clones, about 85% of which are singletons. The input for sequencing was peripheral blood, taken on day 0 of AZD1222 vaccination. The receptors originated from an adult in good health.

J is TRBJ1-1 and V is TRBV9; D is possibly TRBD1 (6 bases). Germline CDR1 SGDLS, CDR2 YYNGEE. The CDR3 is 13 amino acids. V lost 4 bases and J lost 4, with 11 bases in between. This CDR3 is CASSFGGGTEAFF. The DNA for the CDR3 is TGTGCCAGCAGCTTCGGAGGGGGCACTGAAGCTTTCTTT.

The rearrangement joins TRBV18 to TRBJ2-5; D not resolved. V was shortened by 3 bases and J by 9 bases, with 8 bases between the two germline ends. The CDR3 spans 11 residues. From germline, CDR1 is KGHSH and CDR2 LQKENI. The CDR3 DNA is TGTGCCAGCTCACCCGGAATGGCCCAGTACTTC. Translation: CASSPGMAQYF.

V gene TRBV2 combines with J gene TRBJ1-2; 8 bases are a match to TRBD1. V lost 4 bases to trimming and J lost 7 bases; unmatched junction nucleotides: 11. The CDR3 contains 15 residues. Germline V lookup: CDR1 SNHLY, CDR2 FYNNEI. The CDR3 region is CASSGGVDRGSGYTF. DNA for the CDR3: TGTGCCAGCAGTGGAGGAGTCGACAGGGGAAGTGGCTACACCTTC. Based on the CDR3 plus reference TRBV2 and TRBJ1-2, the full variable domain is EPEVTQTPSHQVTQMGQEVILRCVPISNHLYFYWYRQILGQKVEFLVSFYNNEISEKSEIFDDQFSVERPDGSNFTLKIRSTKLEDSAMYFCASSGGVDRGSGYTFGSGTRLTVV.

The table lists this clone with a count of one. The gene calls are TRBV11-2 and TRBJ2-2, with a weak D call TRBD2 (6 bases). Germline V gives CDR1 SGHAT, CDR2 FQNNGV. The length of the CDR3 is 15 residues. V gave up 6 bases and J gave up 7 bases, with 18 bases separating them. CDR3 protein: CASRHGLIGGGELFF. In DNA, the CDR3 is TGTGCCAGCAGGCACGGACTAATCGGAGGCGGGGAGCTGTTTTTT.

Only one count was recorded for this clone. This rearrangement joins TRBV2 to TRBJ2-3, with D tentatively TRBD2 (5 bases). The V gene lost 7 bases and the J gene lost 2 bases, with 16 bases spanning the gap. The germline gives CDR1 SNHLY, CDR2 FYNNEI. The CDR3 runs 15 residues. The CDR3 DNA reads as TGTGCCAGCACGGGTCTAGCTTATAACACAGATACGCAGTATTTT. Encoded protein: CASTGLAYNTDTQYF.

The DNA of the CDR3 is TGTGCCAGCAGTGAACTCCCCCCCCAGACAGTCTACACCTTC. Encoded protein: CASSELPPQTVYTF. The chain joins TRBV6-1 to TRBJ1-2, with D possibly matching TRBD1 (5 bases). V was cut by 2 bases and J by 10 bases, with 17 bases left in between. CDR1 MNHNS and CDR2 SASEGT come from the germline V gene. The CDR3 contains 14 residues.

This clone is judged medium-sized. This chain uses TRBV2 with TRBJ1-1; 8 nucleotides match TRBD1. The CDR3 is 13 residues long. V shed 6 bases, J shed 4 bases, and the junction held 4 bases outside the gene matches. From germline, CDR1 is SNHLY and CDR2 FYNNEI. The CDR3 DNA reads TGTGCCAGCAGACGACAGGGGTTCACTGAAGCTTTCTTT. Protein sequence: CASRRQGFTEAFF.

The V gene is TRBV6-5, the J gene TRBJ1-1; 10 positions agree with TRBD1. The CDR3 consists of 14 residues. The V gene end was trimmed by 6 bases and the J gene end by 1 base; junction bases not matched to a gene: 2. Germline CDR1 MNHEY, CDR2 SVGAGI. The CDR3 reads CASRDRGPNTEAFF. The CDR3 DNA sequence: TGTGCCAGCAGAGACAGGGGGCCGAACACTGAAGCTTTCTTT.